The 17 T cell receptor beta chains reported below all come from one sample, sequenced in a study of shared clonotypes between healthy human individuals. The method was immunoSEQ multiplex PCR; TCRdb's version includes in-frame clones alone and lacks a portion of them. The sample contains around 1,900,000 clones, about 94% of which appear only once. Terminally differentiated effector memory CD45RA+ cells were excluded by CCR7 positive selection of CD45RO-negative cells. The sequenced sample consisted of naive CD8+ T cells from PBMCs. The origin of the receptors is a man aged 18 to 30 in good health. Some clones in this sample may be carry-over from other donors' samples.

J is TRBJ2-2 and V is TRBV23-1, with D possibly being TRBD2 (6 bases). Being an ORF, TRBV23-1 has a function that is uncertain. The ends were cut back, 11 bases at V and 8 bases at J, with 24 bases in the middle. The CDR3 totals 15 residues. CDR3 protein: CARKSPGLSAGELFF. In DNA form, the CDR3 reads TGCGCCCGTAAATCTCCGGGACTTTCAGCGGGGGAGCTGTTTTTT.

CDR3 protein: CASSQGPTIQETQYF. The CDR3 region has the DNA TGTGCCAGCAGCCAGGGCCCTACAATCCAAGAGACCCAGTACTTC. The chain recombines TRBV7-9 with TRBJ2-5, with a possible D match to TRBD1 (5 bases). This CDR3 comprises 15 residues. V dropped 5 bases and J dropped 1 base, with 14 bases sitting between them. Germline values: CDR1 SEHNR, CDR2 FQNEAQ (reference sequence).

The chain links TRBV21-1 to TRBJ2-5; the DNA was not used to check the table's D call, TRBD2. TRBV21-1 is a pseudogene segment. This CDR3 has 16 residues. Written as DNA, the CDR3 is TGTGCCAGCAGTACTCCCAAAGCGGGAGAGGGAGAGACCCAGTACTTC. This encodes CASSTPKAGEGETQYF.

The CDR3 here is CASSPQAGGPWNEQFF. The CDR3 bases are TGTGCCAGCAGCCCACAAGCGGGAGGGCCCTGGAATGAGCAGTTCTTC. J is TRBJ2-1 and V is TRBV7-9; 10 positions agree with TRBD2. There are 16 residues in the CDR3. Germline V CDR1 and CDR2: SEHNR, FQNEAQ (reference sequence). J was trimmed by 7 bases and V by 5 bases; bases with no gene match: 11.

The CDR3 protein is CASSLVILATTAYEQYF. DNA for the CDR3: TGTGCCAGCAGCTTAGTTATTCTAGCGACAACAGCCTACGAGCAGTACTTC. The genes are TRBV11-2 and TRBJ2-7, with D perhaps TRBD2 (6 bases). CDR3 length: 17 amino acids. The V end lost 1 base, the J end lost 2 bases, and 18 bases lay between the germline ends. Per germline, CDR1 SGHAT and CDR2 FQNNGV.

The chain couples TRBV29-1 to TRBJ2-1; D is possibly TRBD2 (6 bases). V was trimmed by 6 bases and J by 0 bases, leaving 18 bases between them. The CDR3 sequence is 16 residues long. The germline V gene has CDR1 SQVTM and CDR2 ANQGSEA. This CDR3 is CSVGGAPLSSYNEQFF. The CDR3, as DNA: TGCAGCGTCGGAGGGGCCCCACTGAGCTCCTACAATGAGCAGTTCTTC.

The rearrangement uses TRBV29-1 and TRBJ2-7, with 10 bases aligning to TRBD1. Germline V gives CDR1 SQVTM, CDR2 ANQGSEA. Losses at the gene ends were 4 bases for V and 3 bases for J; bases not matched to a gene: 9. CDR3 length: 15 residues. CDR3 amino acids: CSVVGGDRGFYEQYF. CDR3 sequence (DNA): TGCAGCGTTGTGGGAGGGGACAGGGGATTCTACGAGCAGTACTTC.

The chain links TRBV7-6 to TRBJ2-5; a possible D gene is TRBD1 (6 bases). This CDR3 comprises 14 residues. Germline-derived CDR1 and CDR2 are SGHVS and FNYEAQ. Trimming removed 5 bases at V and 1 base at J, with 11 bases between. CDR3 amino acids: CASSPDSLQETQYF. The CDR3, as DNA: TGTGCCAGCAGCCCGGACAGCCTCCAAGAGACCCAGTACTTC.

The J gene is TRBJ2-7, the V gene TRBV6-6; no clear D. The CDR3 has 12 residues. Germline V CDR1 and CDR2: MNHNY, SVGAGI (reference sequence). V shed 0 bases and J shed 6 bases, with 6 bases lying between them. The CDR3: CASSYSKVEQYF. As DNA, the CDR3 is TGTGCCAGCAGTTACTCGAAGGTCGAGCAGTACTTC.

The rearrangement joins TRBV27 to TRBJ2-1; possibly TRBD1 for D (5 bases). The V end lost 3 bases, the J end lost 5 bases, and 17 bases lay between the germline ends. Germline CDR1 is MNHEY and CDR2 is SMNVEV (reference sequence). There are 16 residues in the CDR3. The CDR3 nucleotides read TGTGCCAGCAGTTTTTTGGGGCAGGAAAATGACAATGAGCAGTTCTTC. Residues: CASSFLGQENDNEQFF.

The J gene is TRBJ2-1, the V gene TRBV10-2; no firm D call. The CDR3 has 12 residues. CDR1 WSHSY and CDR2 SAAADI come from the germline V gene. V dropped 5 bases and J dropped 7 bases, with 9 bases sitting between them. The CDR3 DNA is TGCGCCAGCAGTCCAGCCACAAATGAGCAGTTCTTC. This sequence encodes CASSPATNEQFF.

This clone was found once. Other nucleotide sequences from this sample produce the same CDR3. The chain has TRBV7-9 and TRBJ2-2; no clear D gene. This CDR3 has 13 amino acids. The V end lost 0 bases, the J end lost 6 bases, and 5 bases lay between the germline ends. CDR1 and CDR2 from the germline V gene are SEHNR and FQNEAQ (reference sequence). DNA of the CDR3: TGTGCCAGCAGCTTAGCGCGCGCCGGGGAGCTGTTTTTT. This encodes CASSLARAGELFF. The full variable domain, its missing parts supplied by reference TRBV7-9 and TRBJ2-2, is DTGVSQNPRHKITKRGQNVTFRCDPISEHNRLYWYRQTLGQGPEFLTYFQNEAQLEKSRLLSDRFSAERPKGSFSTLEIQRTEQGDSAMYLCASSLARAGELFFGEGSRLTVL.

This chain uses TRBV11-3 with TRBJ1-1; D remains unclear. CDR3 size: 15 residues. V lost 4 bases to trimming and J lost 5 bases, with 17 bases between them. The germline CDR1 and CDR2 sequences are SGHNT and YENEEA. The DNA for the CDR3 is TGTGCCAGCAGCTCCCCCCGCGACGGGCAAACTGAAGCTTTCTTT. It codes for CASSSPRDGQTEAFF.

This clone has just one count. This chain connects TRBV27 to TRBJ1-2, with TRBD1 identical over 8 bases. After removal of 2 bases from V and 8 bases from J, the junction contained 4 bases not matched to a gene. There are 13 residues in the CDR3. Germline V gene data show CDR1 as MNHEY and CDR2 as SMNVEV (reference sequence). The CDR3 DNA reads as TGTGCCAGCAGTTTACAGGGGGCTATCGGCTACACCTTC. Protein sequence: CASSLQGAIGYTF.

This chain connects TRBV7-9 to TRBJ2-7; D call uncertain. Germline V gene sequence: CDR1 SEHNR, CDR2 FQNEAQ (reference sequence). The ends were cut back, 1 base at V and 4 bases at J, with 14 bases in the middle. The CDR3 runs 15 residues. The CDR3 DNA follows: TGTGCCAGCAGCTTAGGGACCCTCATACCTTACGAGCAGTACTTC. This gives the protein CASSLGTLIPYEQYF.

The CDR3 DNA is TGTGCCAGCAGCACCCGAGGGACAGGGGACGAGCAGTACTTC. It yields the protein CASSTRGTGDEQYF. V gene TRBV9 combines with J gene TRBJ2-7, with 10 bases that match TRBD1. This CDR3 has 14 residues. Per the germline V gene, CDR1 is SGDLS and CDR2 is YYNGEE. Trimming took 4 bases from V and 5 from J; bases not matched to a gene: 6.

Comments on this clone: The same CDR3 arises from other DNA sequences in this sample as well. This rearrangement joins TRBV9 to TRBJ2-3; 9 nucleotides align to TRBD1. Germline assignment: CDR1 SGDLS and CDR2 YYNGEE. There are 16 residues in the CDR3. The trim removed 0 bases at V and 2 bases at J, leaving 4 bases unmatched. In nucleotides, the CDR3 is TGTGCCAGCAGCGTAGAACGGGACAGGGTCACAGATACGCAGTATTTT. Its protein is CASSVERDRVTDTQYF.